This T cell receptor (beta chain) was identified in a study of T-cell reconstitution after alpha-beta-depleted transplantation in children. The study's findings and limits: Expanded clones from the graft, numbering several hundred, reportedly supplied alpha-beta T cells about two months after transplant. Surviving thymic progenitors and recipient T cells were the source of high TCRbeta diversity at day 60 in some patients. T-cell counts and diversity were attributed mostly to newly produced T cells one year after transplant.

For TCRbeta, the library was prepared with unique molecular identifiers. TCRdb fed the PCR reads into MiXCR, producing one record per CDR3 protein. In the table there are about 440,000 distinct CDR3 sequences, 43% of which are singletons. V lost 0 bases and J 6 bases, leaving 13 bases between the germline ends. This CDR3 contains 15 residues. Germline V gene lookup returns CDR1 SGDLS and CDR2 YYNGEE. A note on this clonotype: The antigen is not known.

This clonotype originated in a girl aged 2 to 9 with aplastic anemia, due to receive a stem cell transplant. The material was PBMCs, obtained before TCRalphabeta/CD19-depleted stem cell transplant. This sequence joins TRBV9 and TRBJ1-3; maybe TRBD1 (5 bases). The chain's CDR3 is CASSVDVRVENTIYF. In DNA form, the CDR3 reads TGTGCCAGCAGCGTAGATGTCAGGGTCGAAAACACCATATATTTT.